Listed here are 3 T cell receptor beta chains from one sample, sequenced in a study of cytomegalovirus exposure and HLA in healthy donors. A multiplex PCR was run with 60 Vbeta primers and 13 Jbeta primers. The assay was immunoSEQ multiplex PCR, and TCRdb's table has in-frame clones only and misses some. The table shows over 150,000 clones, with roughly 78% occurring only once. The sequencing input was PBMCs. Receptors were obtained from a middle-aged man in good health and CMV-seronegative.

The chain recombines TRBV5-1 with TRBJ1-4; D possibly corresponds to TRBD1 (6 bases). Germline CDR1 and CDR2: SGHRS and YFSETQ. V was trimmed by 5 bases and J by 0 bases, leaving 8 bases between them. The CDR3 consists of 14 residues. The DNA of the CDR3 is TGCGCCAGCAGGGACAGCGCAACTAATGAAAAACTGTTTTTT. Translation gives CASRDSATNEKLFF.

This clone came up once. The chain couples TRBV7-2 to TRBJ2-4; D unresolved. CDR1 is SGHTA, CDR2 FQGNSA, per germline. V was trimmed by 5 bases and J by 14 bases, leaving 19 bases between them. The CDR3 runs to 13 residues. The chain's CDR3 is CASSESDGGDEYF. CDR3 nucleotides: TGTGCCAGCAGCGAATCCGACGGCGGCGATGAGTACTTC.

A note on this clone: Relative to the germline gene, one junction end is altered; a read error may explain this. The V and J genes are TRBV7-9 and TRBJ2-7; 8 bases align to TRBD1. Germline CDR1 reads SEHNR; CDR2 reads FQNEAQ (reference sequence). The CDR3 sequence is 15 residues long. The CDR3 DNA sequence: TGTTCCAGCAGCTTAGGGGACAGGAAAAACTACGAGCAGTACTTC. It yields the protein CSSSLGDRKNYEQYF.